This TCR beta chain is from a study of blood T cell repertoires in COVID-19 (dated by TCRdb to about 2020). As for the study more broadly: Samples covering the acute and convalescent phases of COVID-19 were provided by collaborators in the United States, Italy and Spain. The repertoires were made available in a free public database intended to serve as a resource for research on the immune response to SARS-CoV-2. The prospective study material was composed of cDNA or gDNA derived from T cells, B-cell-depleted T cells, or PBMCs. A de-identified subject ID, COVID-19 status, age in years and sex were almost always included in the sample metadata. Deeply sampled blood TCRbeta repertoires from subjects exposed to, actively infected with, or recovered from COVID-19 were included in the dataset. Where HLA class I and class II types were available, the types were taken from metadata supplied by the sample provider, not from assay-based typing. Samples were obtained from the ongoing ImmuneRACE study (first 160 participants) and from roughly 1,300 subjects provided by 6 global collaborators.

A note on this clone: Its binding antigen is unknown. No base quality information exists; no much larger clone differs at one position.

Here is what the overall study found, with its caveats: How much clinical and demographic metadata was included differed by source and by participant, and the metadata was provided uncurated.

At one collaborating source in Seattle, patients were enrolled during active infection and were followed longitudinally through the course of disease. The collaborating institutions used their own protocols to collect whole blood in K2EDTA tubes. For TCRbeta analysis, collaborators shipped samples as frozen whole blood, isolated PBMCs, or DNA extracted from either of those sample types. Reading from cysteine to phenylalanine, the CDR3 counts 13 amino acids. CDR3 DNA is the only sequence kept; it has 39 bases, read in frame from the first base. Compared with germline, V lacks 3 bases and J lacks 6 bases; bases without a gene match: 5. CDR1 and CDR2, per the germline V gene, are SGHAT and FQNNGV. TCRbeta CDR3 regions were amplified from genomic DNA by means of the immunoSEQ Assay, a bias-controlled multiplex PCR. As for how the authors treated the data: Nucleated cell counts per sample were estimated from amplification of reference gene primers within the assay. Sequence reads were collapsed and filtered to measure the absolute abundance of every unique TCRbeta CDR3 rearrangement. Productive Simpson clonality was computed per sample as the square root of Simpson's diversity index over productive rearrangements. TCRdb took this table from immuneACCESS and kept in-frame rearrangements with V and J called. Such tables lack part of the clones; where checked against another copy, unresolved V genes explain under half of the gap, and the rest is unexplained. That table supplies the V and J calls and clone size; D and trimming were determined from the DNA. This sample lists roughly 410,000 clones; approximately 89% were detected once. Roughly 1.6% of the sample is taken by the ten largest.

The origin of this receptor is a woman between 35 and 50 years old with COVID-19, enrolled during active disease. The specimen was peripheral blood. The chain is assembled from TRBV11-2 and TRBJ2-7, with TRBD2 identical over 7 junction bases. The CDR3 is CASSLWWEGEQYF. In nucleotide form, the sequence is TGTGCCAGCAGCTTGTGGTGGGAGGGCGAGCAGTACTTC.